Below are 7 T cell receptor beta chains sequenced from a single sample in a study of T cells in Graves' hyperthyroidism and ophthalmopathy. TCR beta CDR3 region amplification was performed from RNA transcripts. HTBI primers drove first-round RT-PCR of the TCR CDR3. TCRdb re-analysed the multiplex PCR reads in MiXCR, keeping a single row per CDR3 protein. The data contain under 300,000 distinct CDR3 sequences, roughly 15% of them seen just once; the ten biggest clones take up around 8%. Specimen: blood. These receptors originate from a woman between 35 and 50 years old with Graves' hyperthyroidism.

About this clonotype itself: The conserved closing phenylalanine or tryptophan is absent in this CDR3, likely reflecting a read error. This sequence joins TRBV7-2 and TRBJ2-5, with D hard to call. V lost 2 bases to trimming and J lost 0 bases, with 1 base between them. The CDR3 contains 12 residues. Germline-derived CDR1 and CDR2 are SGHTA and FQGNSA. As DNA, the CDR3 is TGTGCCAGCAGCTTAAACCAAGAGACCCAGTACTAC. As protein: CASSLNQETQYY.

This clonotype was observed at least ten times. The chain carries TRBV7-9 and TRBJ2-5; tentatively, D is TRBD2 (5 bases). The germline CDR1 and CDR2 sequences are SEHNR and FQNEAQ (reference sequence). V shed 1 base and J shed 4 bases, with 13 bases lying between them. The CDR3 spans 15 residues. DNA of the CDR3: TGTGCCAGCAGCTTAGGGACCTCCCGGGGAGAGACCCAGTACTTC. As protein: CASSLGTSRGETQYF. Combining the CDR3 with reference TRBV7-9 and TRBJ2-5 gives the whole variable domain DTGVSQNPRHKITKRGQNVTFRCDPISEHNRLYWYRQTLGQGPEFLTYFQNEAQLEKSRLLSDRFSAERPKGSFSTLEIQRTEQGDSAMYLCASSLGTSRGETQYFGPGTRLLVL.

The chain couples TRBV12-3 or TRBV12-4 to TRBJ2-7; D remains ambiguous. The CDR3 loop spans 13 amino acids. V shed 0 bases and J shed 5 bases, with 8 bases lying between them. The CDR3 sequence is CASSLALGHEQYF. As DNA, the CDR3 is TGTGCCAGCAGTTTAGCGCTTGGCCACGAGCAGTACTTC.

This clonotype was seen repeatedly, ten times or more. This rearrangement joins TRBV20-1 to TRBJ2-3; 11 nucleotides agree with TRBD2. CDR1 and CDR2 from the germline V gene are DFQATT and SNEGSKA (reference sequence). The CDR3 spans 18 residues. Trimming took 0 bases from V and 1 from J; bases not matched to a gene: 9. CDR3 sequence: CSARDSSLAGGRTDTQYF. CDR3 DNA: TGCAGTGCTAGAGACTCTTCGCTAGCGGGAGGCCGCACAGATACGCAGTATTTT.

V and J are TRBV6-2 or TRBV6-3 and TRBJ1-6; TRBD1 might be the D (6 bases). Germline assignment: CDR1 MNHEY and CDR2 SVGEGT. V gave up 8 bases and J gave up 9 bases, with 17 bases separating them. CDR3 length: 14 amino acids. The CDR3 region has the DNA TGTGCCAGCGGCCCAACAGGGAACTCTTCACCCCTCCACTTT. Its protein product is CASGPTGNSSPLHF.

The gene calls are TRBV12-3 or TRBV12-4 and TRBJ1-6; D remains unclear. This CDR3 spans 13 amino acids. Trimming cost V 7 bases and J 6 bases, with 10 bases left between them. This CDR3 is CASTPGGNSPLHF. The DNA of the CDR3 is TGTGCCAGCACCCCCGGTGGTAATTCACCCCTCCACTTT.

This clonotype was seen repeatedly, ten times or more. The chain couples TRBV7-2 to TRBJ2-3; D not certain. Trimming left V 6 bases short and J 3 bases short, with 10 bases between. The length of the CDR3 is 13 residues. Germline-derived CDR1 and CDR2 are SGHTA and FQGNSA. DNA of the CDR3: TGTGCCAGCAGGGTCGAGGTAACAGATACGCAGTATTTT. Residues: CASRVEVTDTQYF.